The present entry profiles one T cell receptor (beta chain) with its context. The antigen it recognizes is unknown. No base quality values were provided; no much bigger clone lies one nucleotide off. The germline V gene provides CDR1 SNHLY and CDR2 FYNNEI. Counted from cysteine to phenylalanine, this CDR3 has 17 amino acids. Solely the CDR3 DNA is kept, with 51 bases framed from the first base. Germline trimming amounts to 10 bases on V and 3 bases on J, with 19 as the count of junction bases outside the gene matches. TCRbeta CDR3 regions were amplified from genomic DNA using the immunoSEQ Assay, a bias-controlled multiplex PCR. As for the authors' bioinformatics: Within the assay, amplification of reference gene primers was used to estimate how many nucleated cells each sample contained. Sequence reads were collapsed and filtered to measure the absolute abundance of every unique TCRbeta CDR3 rearrangement. For each sample, productive Simpson clonality was calculated as the square root of Simpson's diversity index over productive rearrangements. Here the immuneACCESS table is served through TCRdb, limited to in-frame sequences with V and J called. Missing clones are a known gap in these copies; in checked studies unresolved V genes cover under half, and the rest lacks a known reason. V and J calls plus clone size are reproduced from that table; the DNA served to infer D and trimming. The sample has some 260,000 clones on record, about 86% of them singletons. The ten largest clonotypes hold approximately 4% of the sample.

The sample comes from a study of blood T cell repertoires in COVID-19 (dated by TCRdb to about 2020). Some background on the complete study: Collaborator samples came from the United States, Italy and Spain and covered acute and convalescent phases of COVID-19. The samples were drawn from the first 160 participants of the ongoing ImmuneRACE study and from roughly 1,300 subjects provided by 6 global collaborators. Deeply sampled blood TCRbeta repertoires from subjects exposed to, actively infected with, or recovered from COVID-19 were included in the dataset. The prospective study material was composed of cDNA or gDNA derived from T cells, B-cell-depleted T cells, or PBMCs. Sample metadata almost always included a de-identified subject ID, COVID-19 status, age in years and sex. Where HLA class I and class II types were available, the types were taken from metadata supplied by the sample provider, not from assay-based typing. A freely available public database, intended as a resource for researchers studying the immune response to SARS-CoV-2, is where the repertoires were released.

Findings and caveats that apply to the study as a whole: The quantity of clinical and demographic metadata differed by source and by participant and was supplied without curation.

In the prospective study, participants were roughly 18 to 89 years old, resided in about two dozen geographic areas of the United States, and were enrolled through a virtual design. Cohort assignment in the prospective study relied on participant-reported clinical history from a screening survey and a study questionnaire. In the prospective study, mobile phlebotomists collected whole blood, serum and a nasopharyngeal or oropharyngeal swab from each participant. Prospective study participants could optionally give additional blood draws and questionnaires over a roughly 2-month period. Before DNA extraction, blood samples from the prospective study were shipped at room temperature or frozen.

Recombination connected TRBV2 to TRBJ1-1; 8 central nucleotides agree with TRBD1. The receptor comes from a man aged 25-40 years with acute COVID-19. Sample: PBMCs or T cells enriched from blood (not recorded which). CDR3 reads: CATQGFGGTGWDTEAFF. The DNA is TGTGCCACTCAGGGATTTGGCGGGACAGGCTGGGACACTGAAGCTTTCTTT.